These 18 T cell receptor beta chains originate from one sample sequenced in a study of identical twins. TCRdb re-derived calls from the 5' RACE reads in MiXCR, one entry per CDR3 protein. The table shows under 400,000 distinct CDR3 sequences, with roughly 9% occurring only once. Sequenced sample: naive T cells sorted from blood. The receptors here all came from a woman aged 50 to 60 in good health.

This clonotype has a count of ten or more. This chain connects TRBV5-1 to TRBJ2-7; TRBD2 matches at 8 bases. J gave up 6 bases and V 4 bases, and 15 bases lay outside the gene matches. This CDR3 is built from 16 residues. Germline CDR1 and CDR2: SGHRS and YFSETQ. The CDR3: CASSRSGGSRALEQYF. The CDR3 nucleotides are TGCGCCAGCAGCCGGAGCGGGGGATCCCGGGCTCTCGAGCAGTACTTC.

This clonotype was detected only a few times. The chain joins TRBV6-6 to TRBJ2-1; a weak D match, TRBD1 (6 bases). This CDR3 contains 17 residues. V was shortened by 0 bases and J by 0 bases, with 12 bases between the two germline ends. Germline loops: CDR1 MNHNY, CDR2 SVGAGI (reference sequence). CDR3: CASSYSWDKPSYNEQFF. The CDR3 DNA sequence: TGTGCCAGCAGTTACTCGTGGGACAAACCCTCCTACAATGAGCAGTTCTTC.

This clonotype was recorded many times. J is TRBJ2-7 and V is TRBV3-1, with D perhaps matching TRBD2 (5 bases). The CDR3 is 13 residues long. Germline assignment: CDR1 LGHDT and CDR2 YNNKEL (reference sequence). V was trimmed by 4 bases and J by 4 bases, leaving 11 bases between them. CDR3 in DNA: TGTGCCAGCAGCCGGTCGGGGTTATACGAGCAGTACTTC. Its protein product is CASSRSGLYEQYF.

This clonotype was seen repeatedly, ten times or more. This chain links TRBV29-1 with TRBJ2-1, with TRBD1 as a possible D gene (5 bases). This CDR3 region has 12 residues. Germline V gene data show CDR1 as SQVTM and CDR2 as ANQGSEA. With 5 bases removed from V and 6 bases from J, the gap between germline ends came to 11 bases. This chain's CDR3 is CSVKGVSNEQFF. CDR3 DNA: TGCAGCGTTAAAGGGGTTAGCAATGAGCAGTTCTTC.

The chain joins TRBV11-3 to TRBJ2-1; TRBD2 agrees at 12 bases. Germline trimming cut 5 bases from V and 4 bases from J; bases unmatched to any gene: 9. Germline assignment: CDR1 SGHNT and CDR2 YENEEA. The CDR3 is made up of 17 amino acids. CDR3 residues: CASSPRTSGTSYNEQFF. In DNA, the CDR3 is TGTGCCAGCAGCCCGAGGACTAGCGGGACGAGTTACAATGAGCAGTTCTTC.

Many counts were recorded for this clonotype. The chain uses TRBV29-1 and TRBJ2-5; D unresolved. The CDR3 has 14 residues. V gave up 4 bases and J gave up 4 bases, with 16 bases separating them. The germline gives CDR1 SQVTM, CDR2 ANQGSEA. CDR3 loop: CSVGGFDLPETQYF. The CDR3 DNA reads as TGCAGCGTTGGTGGGTTTGACCTCCCAGAGACCCAGTACTTC.

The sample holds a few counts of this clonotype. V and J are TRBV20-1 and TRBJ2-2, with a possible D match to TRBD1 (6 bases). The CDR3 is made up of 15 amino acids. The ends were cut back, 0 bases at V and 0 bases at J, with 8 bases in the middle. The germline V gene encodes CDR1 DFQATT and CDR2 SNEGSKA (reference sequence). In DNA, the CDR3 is TGCAGTGCTAGAGATAGGGGGACGAACACCGGGGAGCTGTTTTTT. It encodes CSARDRGTNTGELFF.

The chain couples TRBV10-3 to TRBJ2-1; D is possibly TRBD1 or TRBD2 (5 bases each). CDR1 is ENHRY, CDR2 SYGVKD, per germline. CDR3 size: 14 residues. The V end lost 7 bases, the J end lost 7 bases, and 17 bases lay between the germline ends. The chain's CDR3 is CAITRDVGSNEQFF. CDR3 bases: TGTGCCATCACCCGGGACGTCGGGTCGAATGAGCAGTTCTTC.

The CDR3 DNA follows: TGCGCCAGCAGCTTGGCCTGGGGACTAGCGGGAGGGCTCTCCTACGAGCAGTACTTC. It codes for CASSLAWGLAGGLSYEQYF. This chain connects TRBV5-1 to TRBJ2-7; the match to TRBD2 covers 16 bases. The CDR3 covers 19 residues. After removal of 0 bases from V and 0 bases from J, the junction contained 6 bases not matched to a gene. Looked up from germline, CDR1 is SGHRS and CDR2 is YFSETQ.

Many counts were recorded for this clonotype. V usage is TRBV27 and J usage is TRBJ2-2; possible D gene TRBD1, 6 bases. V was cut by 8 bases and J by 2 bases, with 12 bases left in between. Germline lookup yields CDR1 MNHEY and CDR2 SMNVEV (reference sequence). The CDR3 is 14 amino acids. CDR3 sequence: CASSAGENTGELFF. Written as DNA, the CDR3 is TGTGCCAGCTCGGCAGGGGAAAACACCGGGGAGCTGTTTTTT.

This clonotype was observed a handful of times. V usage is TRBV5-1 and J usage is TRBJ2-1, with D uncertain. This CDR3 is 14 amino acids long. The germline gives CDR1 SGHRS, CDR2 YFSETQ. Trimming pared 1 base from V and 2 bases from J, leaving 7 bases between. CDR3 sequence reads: CASSLQAAYNEQFF. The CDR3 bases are TGCGCCAGCAGCTTGCAAGCTGCCTACAATGAGCAGTTCTTC.

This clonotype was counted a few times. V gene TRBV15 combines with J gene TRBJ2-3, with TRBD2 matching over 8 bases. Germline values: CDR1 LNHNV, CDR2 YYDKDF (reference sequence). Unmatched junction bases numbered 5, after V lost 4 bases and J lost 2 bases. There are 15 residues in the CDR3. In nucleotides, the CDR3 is TGTGCCACCAGCACCGGGACTAGGTCCACAGATACGCAGTATTTT. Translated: CATSTGTRSTDTQYF.

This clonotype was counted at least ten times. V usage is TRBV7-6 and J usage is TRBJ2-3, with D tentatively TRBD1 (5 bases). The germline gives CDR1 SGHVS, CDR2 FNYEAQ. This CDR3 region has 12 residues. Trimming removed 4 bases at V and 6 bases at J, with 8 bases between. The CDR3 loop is CASSSQGDTQYF. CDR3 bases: TGTGCCAGCAGCTCCCAGGGTGATACGCAGTATTTT.

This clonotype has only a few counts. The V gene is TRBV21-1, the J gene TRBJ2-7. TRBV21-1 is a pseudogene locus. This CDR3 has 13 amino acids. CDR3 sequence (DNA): TGTGCCAGCAGCAAGGTTGGCAGCTACGAGCAGTACGTC. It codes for CASSKVGSYEQYV.

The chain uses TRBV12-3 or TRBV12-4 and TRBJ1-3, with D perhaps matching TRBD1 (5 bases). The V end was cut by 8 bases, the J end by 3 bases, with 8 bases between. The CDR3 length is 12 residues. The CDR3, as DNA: TGTGCCAGCGACAGCAATGGAAACACCATATATTTT. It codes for CASDSNGNTIYF.

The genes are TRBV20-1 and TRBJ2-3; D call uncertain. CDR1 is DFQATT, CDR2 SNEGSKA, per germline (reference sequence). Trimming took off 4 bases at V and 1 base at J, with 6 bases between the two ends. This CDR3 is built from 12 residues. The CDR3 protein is CSAIDGTDTQYF. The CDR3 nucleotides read TGCAGTGCTATTGACGGCACAGATACGCAGTATTTT.

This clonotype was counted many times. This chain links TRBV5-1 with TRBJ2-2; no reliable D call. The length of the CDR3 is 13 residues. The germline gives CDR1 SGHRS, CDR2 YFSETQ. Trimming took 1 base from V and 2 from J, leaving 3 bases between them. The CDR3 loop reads CASSLINTGELFF. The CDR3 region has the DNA TGCGCCAGCAGCTTGATTAACACCGGGGAGCTGTTTTTT.

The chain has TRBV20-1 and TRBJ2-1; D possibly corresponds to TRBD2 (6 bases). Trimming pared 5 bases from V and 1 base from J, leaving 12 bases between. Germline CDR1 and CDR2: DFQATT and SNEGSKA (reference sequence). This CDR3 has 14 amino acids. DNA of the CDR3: TGCAGTGCTCGCCCTAGCGTTTCCTACAATGAGCAGTTCTTC. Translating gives CSARPSVSYNEQFF.